This paragraph reports one T cell receptor (beta chain). These data originate in a study of blood T cell repertoires in COVID-19. Background on the study: The United States, Italy and Spain supplied acute and convalescent COVID-19 samples.

Generated by immunoSEQ multiplex PCR, the TCRdb table keeps only in-frame clones and is missing some. The sample carries roughly 15,000 clones, 70% to 90% recorded once. The ends lost 5 bases at V and 6 bases at J; junction bases unmatched: 5. This CDR3 has 14 amino acids. Per the germline V gene, CDR1 is MNHNY and CDR2 is SVGAGI (reference sequence). The sequenced material came from peripheral blood. The TCR originated in a man aged 65 to 85 in a cohort sampled during active COVID-19. This rearrangement joins TRBV6-6 to TRBJ2-4; the match to TRBD1 covers 9 bases. CDR3 DNA: TGTGCCAGCAGTCTAGGGACAGGGCGAAACATTCAGTACTTC. Translating it yields CASSLGTGRNIQYF.